The T cell receptor beta chain described here comes from a study of human T cells and chemical hapten exposure. Noted time point: pre-sensitization, week 0. Treatment indicated: therapeutic diphenylcyclopropenone sensitization with weekly scalp DPC. This clonotype was detected only a few times. No antigen is known for it. General study points: As patch test score rose, PT1 expanded TCR counts tended to rise as well.

The germline V gene has CDR1 SGDLS and CDR2 YYNGEE. V lost 4 bases and J lost 4, with 17 bases in between. The CDR3 has 16 residues. TCRdb re-analysed the RACE reads in MiXCR, keeping a single row per CDR3 protein. The repertoire holds 150,000 to 200,000 distinct CDR3 sequences, with about 31% as singletons. The chain recombines TRBV9 with TRBJ2-2; D tentatively fits TRBD1 or TRBD2 (6 bases each). The sequence came from a woman between 25 and 40 years old with alopecia areata. Some clones in this sample may be carry-over from other donors' samples. Material: whole blood, obtained in connection with sensitization to the hapten diphenylcyclopropenone (DPC). This CDR3 reads CASSQSWGRGTGELFF. CDR3 in DNA: TGTGCCAGCAGCCAAAGCTGGGGGCGGGGCACCGGGGAGCTGTTTTTT.